The 15 T cell receptor beta chains below were found in one sample sequenced in a study of shared clonotypes between healthy human individuals. Profiled with immunoSEQ multiplex PCR; TCRdb holds only in-frame clones, not every one. The sample consists of more than 1.2 million clones, 98% of them appearing once. Sequences were obtained from naive CD4+ T cells sorted from blood. Regarding subset: CD45RA+ positively selected. Receptor source: a man under 40 in good health.

Concerning this clone: Distinct nucleotide sequences in the sample also encode this CDR3. This chain uses TRBV11-3 with TRBJ2-7; weak D call: TRBD1 (5 bases). CDR3 length equals 14 residues. The V end lost 1 base, the J end lost 1 base, and 8 bases lay between the germline ends. Germline-derived CDR1 and CDR2 are SGHNT and YENEEA. The DNA of the CDR3 is TGTGCCAGCAGCTTAGGACAGTCATCCTACGAGCAGTACTTC. Residues: CASSLGQSSYEQYF. Based on the CDR3 plus reference TRBV11-3 and TRBJ2-7, the full variable domain is EAGVVQSPRYKIIEKKQPVAFWCNPISGHNTLYWYLQNLGQGPELLIRYENEEAVDDSQLPKDRFSAERLKGVDSTLKIQPAELGDSAVYLCASSLGQSSYEQYFGPGTRLTVT.

About this clone itself: The same CDR3 is also encoded by other DNA sequences in this sample. The chain has TRBV7-2 and TRBJ2-1; D might be TRBD2 (5 bases). V lost 5 bases and J 1 base, leaving 12 bases between the germline ends. Germline V gene data show CDR1 as SGHTA and CDR2 as FQGNSA. The CDR3 is made up of 15 amino acids. The CDR3 region has the DNA TGTGCCAGCAGCCTCTCGGGGAGTTCCTACAATGAGCAGTTCTTC. Amino acid sequence: CASSLSGSSYNEQFF. The full variable domain, completed using reference TRBV7-2 and TRBJ2-1, is GAGVSQSPSNKVTEKGKDVELRCDPISGHTALYWYRQSLGQGLEFLIYFQGNSAPDKSGLPSDRFSAERTGGSVSTLTIQRTQQEDSAVYLCASSLSGSSYNEQFFGPGTRLTVL.

This clone appeared a single time. V gene TRBV9 combines with J gene TRBJ1-2; D is perhaps TRBD1 (6 bases). V was pared by 0 bases and J by 0 bases, with 9 bases between. Germline V gives CDR1 SGDLS, CDR2 YYNGEE. The length of the CDR3 is 15 residues. Here the CDR3 reads CASSVAQGPNYGYTF. CDR3 DNA: TGTGCCAGCAGCGTAGCCCAGGGGCCTAACTATGGCTACACCTTC.

This chain joins TRBV7-9 and TRBJ2-3; D possibly corresponds to TRBD2 (5 bases). Germline loops: CDR1 SEHNR, CDR2 FQNEAQ (reference sequence). V was pared by 1 base and J by 3 bases, with 17 bases between. This CDR3 comprises 17 residues. The CDR3, as DNA: TGTGCCAGCAGCTTAGAGTTGAGGGAGTGGAGAACAGATACGCAGTATTTT. Residues: CASSLELREWRTDTQYF.

The chain employs TRBV6-6 and TRBJ2-7; either TRBD1 or TRBD2 may fit D (5 bases each). Germline assignment: CDR1 MNHNY and CDR2 SVGAGI (reference sequence). The CDR3 sequence is 16 residues long. V was clipped by 2 bases and J by 4 bases, with 18 bases between them. The CDR3 bases are TGTGCCAGCAGTTACGAAGTGGGACGGAGTAAATACGAGCAGTACTTC. It codes for CASSYEVGRSKYEQYF.

The gene calls are TRBV4-1 and TRBJ1-1; D is unclear. Trimming pared 4 bases from V and 5 bases from J, leaving 14 bases between. Looked up from germline, CDR1 is MGHRA and CDR2 is YSYEKL. The CDR3 covers 14 residues. The CDR3 DNA follows: TGCGCCAGCAGCCTAGCAGGAAAGAGTACTGAAGCTTTCTTT. Its protein product is CASSLAGKSTEAFF.

The rearrangement uses TRBV29-1 and TRBJ1-2; D unclear. The CDR3 runs to 11 residues. V lost 4 bases and J 7 bases, leaving 10 bases between the germline ends. The germline V gene encodes CDR1 SQVTM and CDR2 ANQGSEA. This CDR3 reads CSVVGEAGYTF. The CDR3 DNA is TGCAGCGTTGTTGGGGAGGCTGGCTACACCTTC.

This clone appeared a single time. The chain carries TRBV28 and TRBJ1-1; D is unresolved. V gave up 6 bases and J gave up 2 bases, with 10 bases separating them. The germline V gene encodes CDR1 MDHEN and CDR2 SYDVKM. The CDR3 contains 13 residues. This CDR3 is CASRNSQNTEAFF. The CDR3 bases are TGTGCCAGCAGGAATTCCCAAAACACTGAAGCTTTCTTT. The variable domain in full, with the rest retrieved from reference TRBV28 and TRBJ1-1, is DVKVTQSSRYLVKRTGEKVFLECVQDMDHENMFWYRQDPGLGLRLIYFSYDVKMKEKGDIPEGYSVSREKKERFSLILESASTNQTSMYLCASRNSQNTEAFFGQGTRLTVV.

CDR3 residues: CAISESRQGASNQPQHF. In nucleotides, the CDR3 is TGTGCCATCAGTGAGTCGAGGCAGGGGGCAAGCAATCAGCCCCAGCATTTT. The genes are TRBV10-3 and TRBJ1-5; TRBD1 matches 8 bases. This CDR3 contains 17 residues. The germline gives CDR1 ENHRY, CDR2 SYGVKD. V dropped 0 bases and J dropped 1; count of bases not matched to a gene: 5.

The V and J genes are TRBV7-9 and TRBJ2-1; D gene ambiguous. Between the trimmed V and J ends, which lost 4 bases and 15 bases, there was a span of 19 bases. In germline, CDR1 is SEHNR, CDR2 FQNEAQ (reference sequence). The CDR3 extends over 13 amino acids. The CDR3 loop reads CASSSSLWVFRFF. The CDR3 DNA reads as TGTGCCAGCAGCTCCTCTCTTTGGGTATTTCGGTTCTTC.

In regard to this clone: Additional DNA sequences in this sample encode the identical CDR3. The rearrangement joins TRBV29-1 to TRBJ1-1; no clear D gene. V was clipped by 6 bases and J by 1 base, with 12 bases between them. CDR1 is SQVTM and CDR2 is ANQGSEA in the germline V gene. The CDR3 sequence is 13 residues long. The CDR3 loop reads CSVNGRANTEAFF. The CDR3 DNA sequence: TGCAGCGTAAACGGACGGGCGAACACTGAAGCTTTCTTT. Together with reference TRBV29-1 and TRBJ1-1, the CDR3 gives the full variable domain: SAVISQKPSRDICQRGTSLTIQCQVDSQVTMMFWYRQQPGQSLTLIATANQGSEATYESGFVIDKFPISRPNLTFSTLTVSNMSPEDSSIYLCSVNGRANTEAFFGQGTRLTVV.

This chain uses TRBV7-9 with TRBJ2-3; TRBD1 is a possible D gene (6 bases). V lost 2 bases, J lost 11 bases, and 17 bases lay in between. The CDR3 length is 14 residues. Germline CDR1 and CDR2: SEHNR and FQNEAQ (reference sequence). DNA for the CDR3: TGTGCCAGCAGCTTAAGTTCAGGGGCAGTTTGGCAGTATTTT. Translated, it gives CASSLSSGAVWQYF.

The chain employs TRBV7-8 and TRBJ2-5; D is unclear. Germline V gene data show CDR1 as SGHVS and CDR2 as FQNEAQ. V lost 0 bases to trimming and J lost 1 base, with 15 bases between them. There are 17 residues in the CDR3. The CDR3 DNA is TGTGCCAGCAGCTTAGCGCGTTGGGTTTCGGGCCAAGAGACCCAGTACTTC. Translating it yields CASSLARWVSGQETQYF.

The V and J genes are TRBV30 and TRBJ2-1, with 10 bases lining up with TRBD2. Germline values: CDR1 GTSNPN, CDR2 SVGIG (reference sequence). The CDR3 totals 16 residues. J was trimmed by 3 bases and V by 3 bases; bases with no gene match: 8. CDR3 sequence reads: CAWRRRTSGNYNEQFF. DNA of the CDR3: TGTGCCTGGAGACGACGTACTAGCGGGAACTACAATGAGCAGTTCTTC.

J is TRBJ2-1 and V is TRBV6-5, with a possible D match to TRBD1 (5 bases). CDR1 is MNHEY and CDR2 is SVGAGI in the germline V gene. Trimming cost V 2 bases and J 4 bases, with 9 bases left between them. The CDR3 loop spans 14 amino acids. The CDR3 coding sequence is TGTGCCAGCAGTTACAGGGGAAGGTACAATGAGCAGTTCTTC. This codes for CASSYRGRYNEQFF.